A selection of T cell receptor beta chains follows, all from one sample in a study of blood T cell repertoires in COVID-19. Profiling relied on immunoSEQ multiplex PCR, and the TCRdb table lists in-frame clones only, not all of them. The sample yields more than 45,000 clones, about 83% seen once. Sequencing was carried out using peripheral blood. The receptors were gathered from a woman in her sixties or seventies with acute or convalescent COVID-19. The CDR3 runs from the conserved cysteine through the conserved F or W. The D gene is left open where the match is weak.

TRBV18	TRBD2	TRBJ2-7	CASSASGGAIYEQYF
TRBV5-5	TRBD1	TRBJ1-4	CASSSQGLGNEKLFF
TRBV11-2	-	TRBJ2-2	CASSLTGNTGELFF
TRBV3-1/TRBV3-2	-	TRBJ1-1	CASSHFSTGMNTEAFF
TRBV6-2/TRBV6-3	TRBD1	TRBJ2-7	CASSYSLGQGTYEQYF
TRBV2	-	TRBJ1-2	CASSLLLGGNYGYTF
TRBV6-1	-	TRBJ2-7	CASSDIQRNLAYEQYF
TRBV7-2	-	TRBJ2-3	CASLVLGGANTQYF
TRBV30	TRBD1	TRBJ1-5	CAWSFTGTGGWQPQHF
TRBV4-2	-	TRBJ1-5	CASSQQVRQPQHF
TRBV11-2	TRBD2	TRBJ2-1	CASSLFTRLAGSHEQFF
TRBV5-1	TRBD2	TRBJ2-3	CASSLVAGGVTDTQYF
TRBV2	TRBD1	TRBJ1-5	CASRTGYEGNQPQHF
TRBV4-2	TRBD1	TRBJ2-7	CASSQDPGQGASYEQYF
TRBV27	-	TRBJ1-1	CASRNWGGSEAFF
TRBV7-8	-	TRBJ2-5	CASSPGLAETQYF
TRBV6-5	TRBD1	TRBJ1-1	CASSRSTSGGTEAFF
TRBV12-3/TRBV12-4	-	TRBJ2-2	CASSRDYTGELFF
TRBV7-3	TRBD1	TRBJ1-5	CASSLKGAGNQPQHF
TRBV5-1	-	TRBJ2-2	CASSFGGGRYTGELFF
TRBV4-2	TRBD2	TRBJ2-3	CASSQGVASGSRGTDTQYF
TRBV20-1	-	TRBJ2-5	CSATGEETQYF
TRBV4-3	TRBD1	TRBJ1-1	CASGPETGVTEAFF
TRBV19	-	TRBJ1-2	CASRPAGAYYGYTF
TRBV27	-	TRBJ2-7	CASRESPYYEQYF
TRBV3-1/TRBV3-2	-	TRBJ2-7	CASSPDRYHEQYF
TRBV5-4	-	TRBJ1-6	CASKEDRYYNSPLHF
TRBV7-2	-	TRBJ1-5	CASSPGLSGQPQHF
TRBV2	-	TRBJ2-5	CASSENSRGQETQYF
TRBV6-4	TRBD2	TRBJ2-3	CASSATSGGNTQYF
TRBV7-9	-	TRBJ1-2	CASSQGGEALYGYTF
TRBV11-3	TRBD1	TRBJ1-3	CASSPMEGQLYGNTIYF
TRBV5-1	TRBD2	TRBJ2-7	CASSWTGTSGSYEQYF
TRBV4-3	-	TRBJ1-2	CASSQSGFYGYTF
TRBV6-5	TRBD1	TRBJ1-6	CASSTSHGQGGTLHF
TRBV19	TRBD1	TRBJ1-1	CATSTGRNTEAFF
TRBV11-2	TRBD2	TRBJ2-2	CASSLGLAVNTGELFF
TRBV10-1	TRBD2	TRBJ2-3	CASSESTPGLANSRPDTQYF
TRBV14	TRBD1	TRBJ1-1	CASSPQGTTEAFF
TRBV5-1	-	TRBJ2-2	CASSLAQTSGELFF
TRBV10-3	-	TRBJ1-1	CATADSTSTEAFF
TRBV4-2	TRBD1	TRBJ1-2	CASSRDRGGYGYTF
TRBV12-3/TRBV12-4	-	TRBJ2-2	CASRAGPGELFF
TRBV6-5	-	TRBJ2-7	CASSRQTTSSGQYF
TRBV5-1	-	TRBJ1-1	CASRTQAGATEAFF
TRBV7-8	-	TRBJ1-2	CASSLRGANYGYTF
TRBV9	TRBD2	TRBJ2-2	CASSVLGGQRGGRNGELFF
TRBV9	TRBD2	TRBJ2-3	CASSSGLVDTQYF
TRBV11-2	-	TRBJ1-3	CASSRQLSGNTIYF
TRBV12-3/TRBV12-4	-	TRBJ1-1	CASTLRGTEAFF
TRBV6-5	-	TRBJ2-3	CASRAGSSTDTQYF
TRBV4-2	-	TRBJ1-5	CASSQSTGKPQHF
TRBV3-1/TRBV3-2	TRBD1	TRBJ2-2	CASSPPSGGLWTGELFF
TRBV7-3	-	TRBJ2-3	CASSLTGADTQYF